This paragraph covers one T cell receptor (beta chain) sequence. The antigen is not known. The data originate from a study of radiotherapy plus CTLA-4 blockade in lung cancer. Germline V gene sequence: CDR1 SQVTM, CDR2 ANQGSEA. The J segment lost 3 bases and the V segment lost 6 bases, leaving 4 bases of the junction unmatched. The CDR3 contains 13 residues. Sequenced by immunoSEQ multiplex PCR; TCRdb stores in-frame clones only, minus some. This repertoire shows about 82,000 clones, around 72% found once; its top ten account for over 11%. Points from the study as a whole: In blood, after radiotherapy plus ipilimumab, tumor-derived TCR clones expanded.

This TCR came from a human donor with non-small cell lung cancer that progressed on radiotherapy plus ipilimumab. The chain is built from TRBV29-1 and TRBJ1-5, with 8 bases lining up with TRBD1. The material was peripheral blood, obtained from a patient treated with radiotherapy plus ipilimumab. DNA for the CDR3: TGCAGCGTCGGGACAGGCATCAATCAGCCCCAGCATTTT. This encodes CSVGTGINQPQHF.